The 14 T cell receptor beta chains in this list originate from one sample, sequenced in a study of early T cells in non-severe SARS-CoV-2 infection. One entry per CDR3 protein results from TCRdb running MiXCR on the 5' RACE reads. Among tens of thousands of distinct CDR3 sequences listed, about a tenth were seen once. The sample consisted of whole blood. The origin of the receptors is an adult who was a healthcare worker with PCR-confirmed SARS-CoV-2 infection or an uninfected control (not recorded which).

The chain has TRBV5-1 and TRBJ1-2; 10 nucleotides agree with TRBD1. J lost 4 bases, V lost 3 bases, and 3 bases had no gene match. Germline CDR1 is SGHRS and CDR2 is YFSETQ. This CDR3 is built from 14 residues. CDR3 sequence: CASSSDRGAYGYTF. The DNA of the CDR3 is TGCGCCAGCAGCTCGGACAGGGGGGCCTATGGCTACACCTTC.

The rearrangement links TRBV3-1 to TRBJ1-1; D is undetermined. The CDR3 runs 14 residues. CDR1 is LGHDT and CDR2 is YNNKEL in the germline V gene (reference sequence). Trimming left V 2 bases short and J 5 bases short, with 12 bases between. CDR3 DNA: TGTGCCAGCAGCCAAATTGGGGTGTCGACTGAAGCTTTCTTT. Residues: CASSQIGVSTEAFF.

At least ten counts were recorded for this clonotype. The chain uses TRBV12-3 or TRBV12-4 and TRBJ1-1; D perhaps matches TRBD1 (6 bases). CDR3 length: 15 residues. V gave up 6 bases and J gave up 0 bases, with 14 bases separating them. The CDR3 DNA reads as TGTGCCAGCAGCCTCGGGGGGCTAATGAACACTGAAGCTTTCTTT. This codes for CASSLGGLMNTEAFF.

The chain recombines TRBV12-3 or TRBV12-4 with TRBJ1-2; TRBD1 matches 9 bases. The CDR3 is 14 residues long. The J segment lost 3 bases and the V segment lost 6 bases, leaving 5 bases of the junction unmatched. The CDR3, as DNA: TGTGCCAGCAGCGGACAGGGGCAACACTATGGCTACACCTTC. Residues: CASSGQGQHYGYTF.

The sample holds a few counts of this clonotype. J is TRBJ2-3 and V is TRBV15; D possibly uses TRBD1 or TRBD2 (5 bases each). This CDR3 is 15 amino acids long. Germline V gene data show CDR1 as LNHNV and CDR2 as YYDKDF (reference sequence). Trimming took off 6 bases at V and 5 bases at J, with 18 bases between the two ends. The CDR3 bases are TGTGCCACCAGAGACCGGGACCAACCATTAGATACGCAGTATTTT. Amino acids: CATRDRDQPLDTQYF.

This clonotype has just a few counts. V is TRBV27 and J is TRBJ2-3, with D possibly matching TRBD2 (6 bases). Germline loops: CDR1 MNHEY, CDR2 SMNVEV (reference sequence). The CDR3 is 16 amino acids. V lost 6 bases to trimming and J lost 2 bases, with 18 bases between them. CDR3 sequence reads: CASRSFLGGATDTQYF. CDR3 nucleotides: TGTGCCAGCAGAAGCTTCCTCGGAGGGGCCACAGATACGCAGTATTTT.

V gene TRBV14 combines with J gene TRBJ2-1; no clear D. CDR1 and CDR2 from the germline V gene are SGHDN and FVKESK. This CDR3 contains 15 residues. The V gene lost 0 bases and the J gene lost 1 base, with 7 bases spanning the gap. The CDR3 DNA reads TGTGCCAGCAGCCAAGATCAGAAGTCCTACAATGAGCAGTTCTTC. It is translated as CASSQDQKSYNEQFF. Supplemented by reference TRBV14 and TRBJ2-1, the full variable domain reads EAGVTQFPSHSVIEKGQTVTLRCDPISGHDNLYWYRRVMGKEIKFLLHFVKESKQDESGMPNNRFLAERTGGTYSTLKVQPAELEDSGVYFCASSQDQKSYNEQFFGPGTRLTVL.

This clonotype was counted ten times or more. The V gene is TRBV5-6, the J gene TRBJ2-7; TRBD1 might be the D (8 bases). The germline V and J ends were trimmed by 2 bases and 6 bases, with 12 bases remaining between them. Per germline, CDR1 SGHDT and CDR2 YYEEEE. The CDR3 covers 13 residues. CDR3 protein: CASSFYRGGEQYF. The CDR3 nucleotides are TGTGCCAGCAGCTTTTACAGGGGGGGCGAGCAGTACTTC.

This rearrangement joins TRBV25-1 to TRBJ1-2; possible D gene TRBD1, 6 bases. The germline V and J ends were trimmed by 6 bases and 4 bases, with 15 bases remaining between them. The CDR3 has 14 amino acids. From germline, CDR1 is MGHDK and CDR2 SYGVNS. The CDR3 bases are TGTGCCAGCAGGGCCGGGGGCGCTGGCTATGGCTACACCTTC. Encoded protein: CASRAGGAGYGYTF.

The chain uses TRBV20-1 and TRBJ2-3; possible D gene TRBD2, 6 bases. This CDR3 has 14 residues. Between the trimmed V and J ends, which lost 5 bases and 6 bases, there was a span of 18 bases. Germline V gene sequence: CDR1 DFQATT, CDR2 SNEGSKA (reference sequence). CDR3 sequence reads: CSAPPGTRGDTQYF. In DNA, the CDR3 is TGCAGTGCTCCTCCTGGGACTCGAGGGGATACGCAGTATTTT.

The J gene is TRBJ1-5, the V gene TRBV12-3 or TRBV12-4; D is unclear. CDR3 length equals 15 residues. V dropped 6 bases and J dropped 2 bases, with 14 bases sitting between them. CDR3 amino acids: CASRTGGNGNQPQHF. The CDR3 coding sequence is TGTGCCAGCAGAACGGGTGGGAACGGCAATCAGCCCCAGCATTTT.

This sequence joins TRBV5-1 and TRBJ2-5; the D gene is possibly TRBD1 (5 bases). Germline V gene sequence: CDR1 SGHRS, CDR2 YFSETQ. CDR3 length: 13 amino acids. V was cut by 3 bases and J by 2 bases, with 8 bases left in between. Here the CDR3 DNA reads TGCGCCAGCAGCTCCCGACAGCAAGAGACCCAGTACTTC. Translated, it gives CASSSRQQETQYF.

This clonotype has more than one count but fewer than ten. This chain links TRBV5-1 with TRBJ2-5; D is unclear. The V gene lost 6 bases and the J gene lost 2 bases, with 14 bases spanning the gap. The germline gives CDR1 SGHRS, CDR2 YFSETQ. The CDR3 sequence is 14 residues long. This chain's CDR3 is CASTIGSVQETQYF. The CDR3 nucleotides read TGCGCCAGCACCATCGGGTCAGTTCAAGAGACCCAGTACTTC. Using reference TRBV5-1 and TRBJ2-5 for the parts outside the CDR3, the full variable domain is KAGVTQTPRYLIKTRGQQVTLSCSPISGHRSVSWYQQTPGQGLQFLFEYFSETQRNKGNFPGRFSGRQFSNSRSEMNVSTLELGDSALYLCASTIGSVQETQYFGPGTRLLVL.

This clonotype is labeled as medium-sized. The gene calls are TRBV2 and TRBJ2-2; D is unresolved. Between the trimmed V and J ends, which lost 1 base and 7 bases, there was a span of 13 bases. Germline values: CDR1 SNHLY, CDR2 FYNNEI. The CDR3 is made up of 15 amino acids. Written as DNA, the CDR3 is TGTGCCAGCAGTGAAGGCAGGAGTTCCATCGGGGAGCTGTTTTTT. The encoded protein is CASSEGRSSIGELFF.